This T cell receptor (beta chain) was documented in a study of blood T cell repertoires in COVID-19. Study-wide background: Sites across the United States, Italy and Spain contributed samples from acute and convalescent COVID-19.

Original processing methods: Reference gene primer amplification in the assay estimated nucleated cell counts. TCRdb's table, derived via immunoSEQ multiplex PCR, lists solely in-frame clones and lacks some. That table is the source of V, J and clone size, and D and trimming were worked out from the DNA. The data contain 65,000 to 85,000 clones, 80% to 90% of them singletons. This clone was recorded a few times. CDR1 and CDR2 from the germline V gene are SGDLS and YYNGEE. Trimming cost V 0 bases and J 2 bases, with 6 bases left between them. The CDR3 loop spans 14 amino acids. This sequence joins TRBV9 and TRBJ1-5; D is ambiguous. Source material: peripheral blood. This TCR was sampled from a woman aged 18-29 years with acute or convalescent COVID-19. Written as DNA, the CDR3 is TGTGCCAGCAGCGTAGCCGGAGGCAATCAGCCCCAGCATTTT. Translation: CASSVAGGNQPQHF.